The 25 T cell receptor beta chains presented below share a single source sample, sequenced in a study of shared clonotypes between healthy human individuals. Naive CD8 cells lacked CD45RO, underwent positive selection for CCR7 and left out terminally differentiated effector memory CD45RA+ cells. The data were produced by immunoSEQ multiplex PCR, yet TCRdb's version contains in-frame clones alone and is incomplete. The data contain 600,000 or so clones, approximately 95% of them singletons. Sequenced material: naive CD8+ T cells sorted from blood. The origin of the receptors is a woman younger than 45 in good health.

This sequence joins TRBV7-9 and TRBJ2-1; 7 nucleotides agree with TRBD2. The CDR3 covers 16 residues. CDR1 and CDR2 from the germline V gene are SEHNR and FQNEAQ (reference sequence). With V trimmed by 6 bases and J by 0 bases, 8 bases remained unmatched. CDR3 nucleotide sequence: TGTGCCAGCAGGCCAAGGGAGGGGACCTCCTACAATGAGCAGTTCTTC. Amino acids: CASRPREGTSYNEQFF.

This clone has more than one count but fewer than ten. The chain has TRBV29-1 and TRBJ1-2; D not certain. Trimming left V 0 bases short and J 7 bases short, with 9 bases between. Germline values: CDR1 SQVTM, CDR2 ANQGSEA. The CDR3 is made up of 12 amino acids. CDR3 loop: CSVEDLQFGYTF. The CDR3 DNA sequence: TGCAGCGTTGAAGATCTTCAGTTTGGCTACACCTTC. Full variable domain (remainder filled in from reference TRBV29-1 and TRBJ1-2): SAVISQKPSRDICQRGTSLTIQCQVDSQVTMMFWYRQQPGQSLTLIATANQGSEATYESGFVIDKFPISRPNLTFSTLTVSNMSPEDSSIYLCSVEDLQFGYTFGSGTRLTVV.

This clone was seen a single time. The chain has TRBV10-2 and TRBJ1-2; unclear D gene. The germline V gene has CDR1 WSHSY and CDR2 SAAADI. Trimming removed 2 bases at V and 2 bases at J, with 9 bases between. CDR3 size: 14 residues. DNA of the CDR3: TGCGCCAGCAGTGAGGTTGCGTCAAACTATGGCTACACCTTC. Translated: CASSEVASNYGYTF.

The gene calls are TRBV4-1 and TRBJ2-5; 15 bases match TRBD2. The J call may be in error: the DNA end matches TRBJ2-7 better. CDR1 is MGHRA and CDR2 is YSYEKL in the germline V gene. The CDR3 totals 17 residues. The CDR3 spells CASSQDGLAGGIYEQYF. DNA for the CDR3: TGCGCCAGCAGCCAGGACGGACTAGCGGGAGGGATCTACGAGCAGTACTTC.

The chain carries TRBV11-2 and TRBJ2-7; 11 bases fit TRBD2. The CDR3 contains 17 residues. Germline trimming cut 1 base from V and 6 bases from J; bases unmatched to any gene: 11. Germline V lookup: CDR1 SGHAT, CDR2 FQNNGV. CDR3 amino acids: CASSLGGLAGGSPEQYF. The CDR3, as DNA: TGTGCCAGCAGCTTAGGTGGTCTAGCGGGAGGTAGCCCCGAGCAGTACTTC.

The rearrangement joins TRBV5-1 to TRBJ2-1; 7 positions match TRBD2. Trimming at V came to 1 base and at J to 5 bases, leaving 12 bases not matched to a gene. In germline, CDR1 is SGHRS, CDR2 YFSETQ. The length of the CDR3 is 17 residues. CDR3 bases: TGCGCCAGCAGCTTGTGGGCTAGCGGATCGACCAACAATGAGCAGTTCTTC. Translation: CASSLWASGSTNNEQFF. Full variable domain (missing parts from reference TRBV5-1 and TRBJ2-1): KAGVTQTPRYLIKTRGQQVTLSCSPISGHRSVSWYQQTPGQGLQFLFEYFSETQRNKGNFPGRFSGRQFSNSRSEMNVSTLELGDSALYLCASSLWASGSTNNEQFFGPGTRLTVL.

This sequence joins TRBV7-9 and TRBJ2-1; 7 bases line up with TRBD1. Germline CDR1 is SEHNR and CDR2 is FQNEAQ (reference sequence). CDR3 size: 17 residues. After removal of 5 bases from V and 2 bases from J, the junction contained 12 bases not matched to a gene. CDR3 DNA: TGTGCCAGCAGCCAAAGCCAGGGACAGCGTACCTACAATGAGCAGTTCTTC. Its protein product is CASSQSQGQRTYNEQFF.

The V and J genes are TRBV4-1 and TRBJ2-7; 7 positions match TRBD1. The germline V gene has CDR1 MGHRA and CDR2 YSYEKL. The V gene end was trimmed by 5 bases and the J gene end by 2 bases; junction bases not matched to a gene: 3. CDR3 length: 13 residues. The CDR3: CASSTGVTYEQYF. CDR3 in DNA: TGCGCCAGCAGCACAGGGGTAACCTACGAGCAGTACTTC.

The genes are TRBV6-1 and TRBJ2-5; 8 bases fit TRBD2. The J call is doubtful: the DNA matches TRBJ2-7 better. Germline assignment: CDR1 MNHNS and CDR2 SASEGT. This CDR3 contains 15 residues. Here the CDR3 DNA reads TGTGCCAGCAGTGTAATAGGTAGCGGGGCCTACGAGCAGTACTTC. This translates into CASSVIGSGAYEQYF.

The chain carries TRBV12-5 and TRBJ2-2; TRBD2 is a possible D gene (6 bases). CDR1 is LGHNT, CDR2 FRNRAP, per germline. The CDR3 consists of 14 residues. V was shortened by 9 bases and J by 7 bases, with 18 bases between the two germline ends. CDR3 sequence: CARGGRVGSGELFF. CDR3 DNA sequence: TGTGCTAGGGGAGGCAGGGTGGGTAGCGGGGAGCTGTTTTTT.

The rearrangement links TRBV28 to TRBJ1-2; D unclear. The CDR3 runs to 12 residues. Germline V gives CDR1 MDHEN, CDR2 SYDVKM. The V gene lost 6 bases and the J gene lost 5 bases, with 10 bases spanning the gap. The DNA of the CDR3 is TGTGCCAGCAGATCGTACCGGTATGGCTACACCTTC. Its translation is CASRSYRYGYTF.

The chain uses TRBV13 and TRBJ2-5; maybe TRBD2 (5 bases). The J call may be wrong; the DNA end is better matched by TRBJ2-7. CDR3 size: 13 residues. CDR1 and CDR2 (germline): PRHDT, FYEKMQ (reference sequence). The CDR3 region has the DNA TGTGCCAGCAGCTACCCTAGCACCTACGAGCAGTACTTC. Amino acids: CASSYPSTYEQYF.

This sequence joins TRBV7-9 and TRBJ2-7; TRBD1 agrees at 10 bases. Germline V gene data show CDR1 as SEHNR and CDR2 as FQNEAQ (reference sequence). The V gene end was trimmed by 5 bases and the J gene end by 5 bases; junction bases not matched to a gene: 6. CDR3 size: 14 residues. CDR3 residues: CASSLRDRGHEQYF. CDR3 sequence (DNA): TGTGCCAGCAGCCTCCGGGACAGGGGTCACGAGCAGTACTTC.

The chain has TRBV27 and TRBJ2-4; D gene uncertain. Germline CDR1 MNHEY, CDR2 SMNVEV (reference sequence). V was cut by 2 bases and J by 7 bases, with 12 bases left in between. The CDR3 runs 14 residues. CDR3 nucleotide sequence: TGTGCCAGCAGTTTAAGGTCCTCTACCAACATTCAGTACTTC. Its protein is CASSLRSSTNIQYF.

The V call is TRBV2, the J call TRBJ2-2; D possibly corresponds to TRBD2 (6 bases). Trimming stripped 2 bases from V and 1 base from J, with 11 bases between. Germline V gene lookup returns CDR1 SNHLY and CDR2 FYNNEI. This CDR3 is 16 amino acids long. The CDR3 bases are TGTGCCAGCAGTGAATTGGCGGGATGGAACACCGGGGAGCTGTTTTTT. The encoded protein is CASSELAGWNTGELFF. Looking up the rest from reference TRBV2 and TRBJ2-2 gives the full variable domain: EPEVTQTPSHQVTQMGQEVILRCVPISNHLYFYWYRQILGQKVEFLVSFYNNEISEKSEIFDDQFSVERPDGSNFTLKIRSTKLEDSAMYFCASSELAGWNTGELFFGEGSRLTVL.

The J gene is TRBJ2-7, the V gene TRBV23-1, with 7 bases matching TRBD1. TRBV23-1 is reported as an ORF; its role is uncertain. Losses at the gene ends were 3 bases for V and 6 bases for J; bases not matched to a gene: 5. This CDR3 region has 13 residues. CDR3 amino acids: CASSQTGNGEQYF. CDR3 nucleotide sequence: TGCGCCAGCAGTCAGACAGGGAACGGCGAGCAGTACTTC.

The chain joins TRBV28 to TRBJ2-3; no firm D call. The CDR3 runs 13 residues. Germline values: CDR1 MDHEN, CDR2 SYDVKM. Trimming left V 5 bases short and J 2 bases short, with 8 bases between. Here the CDR3 reads CASSTANTDTQYF. In DNA, the CDR3 is TGTGCCAGCAGTACGGCTAACACAGATACGCAGTATTTT.

In its sample, this clone was seen a few times. J is TRBJ2-1 and V is TRBV7-9, with 9 bases identical to TRBD2. Looked up from germline, CDR1 is SEHNR and CDR2 is FQNEAQ (reference sequence). The CDR3 covers 19 residues. V gave up 5 bases and J gave up 4 bases; unmatched junction bases: 18. CDR3 sequence (DNA): TGTGCCAGCAGCCCCCCCGGGACAGAATACCTAGCGGGGTACAATGAGCAGTTCTTC. Translating gives CASSPPGTEYLAGYNEQFF.

This clone was found once. CDR3 residues: CASSSRTGQGANFYEQYF. CDR3 bases: TGTGCCAGCAGTTCACGAACGGGACAGGGAGCGAACTTCTACGAGCAGTACTTC. The rearrangement joins TRBV28 to TRBJ2-7; 9 bases agree with TRBD1. Trimming cost V 4 bases and J 3 bases; bases outside gene matches: 16. The CDR3 has 18 amino acids. Germline V gene data show CDR1 as MDHEN and CDR2 as SYDVKM.

The J gene is TRBJ1-5, the V gene TRBV7-9; D call uncertain. The CDR3 sequence is 13 residues long. Germline-derived CDR1 and CDR2 are SEHNR and FQNEAQ (reference sequence). Trimming took off 1 base at V and 8 bases at J, with 9 bases between the two ends. The CDR3: CASSLDSGEPQHF. In DNA form, the CDR3 reads TGTGCCAGCAGCTTAGACAGCGGGGAGCCCCAGCATTTT.

In regard to this clone: A read error may produce the germline difference seen at one junction end. The chain employs TRBV28 and TRBJ2-7; D remains ambiguous. The CDR3 extends over 13 amino acids. The germline V gene has CDR1 MDHEN and CDR2 SYDVKM. The CDR3 region is CASSLIESSEQYF. CDR3 DNA sequence: TGTGCCAGCAGTTTGATAGAGTCCTCCGAGCAGTACTTC.

This chain connects TRBV28 to TRBJ2-5, with D uncertain. The J call may be mistaken, given a closer DNA end match to TRBJ2-7. There are 15 residues in the CDR3. Germline lookup yields CDR1 MDHEN and CDR2 SYDVKM. The CDR3 spells CASTPGMGPTYEQYF. DNA for the CDR3: TGTGCCAGCACCCCTGGGATGGGCCCTACCTACGAGCAGTACTTC.

This chain connects TRBV18 to TRBJ1-1; 9 bases are shared with TRBD1. The CDR3 consists of 15 residues. The V segment lost 5 bases and the J segment 1 base; nucleotides outside the gene matches: 5. Germline V CDR1 and CDR2: KGHSH, LQKENI. CDR3 loop: CASSDTGGWNTEAFF. For the CDR3, the DNA is TGTGCCAGCTCAGATACAGGGGGCTGGAACACTGAAGCTTTCTTT.

The chain joins TRBV27 to TRBJ1-1; D might be TRBD1 (6 bases). This CDR3 is 14 amino acids long. In germline, CDR1 is MNHEY, CDR2 SMNVEV (reference sequence). Trimming took off 2 bases at V and 1 base at J, with 8 bases between the two ends. The CDR3 here is CASSLGGQNTEAFF. The CDR3 region has the DNA TGTGCCAGCAGTTTAGGGGGACAGAACACTGAAGCTTTCTTT.

In its sample, this clone was seen once. This CDR3 is also generated by other DNA sequences in the sample. The chain couples TRBV28 to TRBJ1-2; D is possibly TRBD1 (6 bases). V was cut by 4 bases and J by 5 bases, with 11 bases left in between. Germline lookup yields CDR1 MDHEN and CDR2 SYDVKM. The CDR3 covers 13 residues. The CDR3 nucleotides read TGTGCCAGCAGTTCTAGGACAGATTATGGCTACACCTTC. It is translated as CASSSRTDYGYTF.